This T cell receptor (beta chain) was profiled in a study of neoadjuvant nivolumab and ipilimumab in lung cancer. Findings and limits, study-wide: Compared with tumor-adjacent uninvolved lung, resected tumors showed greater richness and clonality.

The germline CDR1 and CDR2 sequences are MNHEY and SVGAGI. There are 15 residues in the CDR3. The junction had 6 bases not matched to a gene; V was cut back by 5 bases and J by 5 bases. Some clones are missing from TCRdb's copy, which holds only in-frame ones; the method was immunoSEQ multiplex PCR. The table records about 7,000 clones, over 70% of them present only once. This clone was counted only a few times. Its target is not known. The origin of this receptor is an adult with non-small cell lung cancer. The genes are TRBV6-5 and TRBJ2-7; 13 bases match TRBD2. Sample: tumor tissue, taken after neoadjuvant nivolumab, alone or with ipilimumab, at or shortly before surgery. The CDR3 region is CASSTTSGGSHEQYF. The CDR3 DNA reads TGTGCCAGCAGTACGACTAGCGGGGGGTCCCACGAGCAGTACTTC.